This T cell receptor beta chain was retrieved from a study of T cell repertoires in cytomegalovirus infection. Study at large: Recently identified HLA-C-restricted and well-studied HLA-B-restricted CMV epitopes were used. General observations from the study: Adding up the frequency of public TCR beta families identified people who carried CMV plus the relevant HLA.

TCRdb reprocessed the reads with MiXCR, giving one entry per CDR3 protein. The data show some 940,000 distinct CDR3 sequences, with 31% seen just once and over 12% held by the top ten. At least ten counts were recorded for this clonotype. Its antigen is as yet unknown. The starting material was cultured CD8+ T cells from PBMCs, obtained from culture after CMV antigen stimulation. This TCR came from a human donor in good health (CMV status not recorded). Some clones in this sample may be carry-over from other donors' samples.

DNA of the CDR3: TGTGCCAGCAGTCTACTAGCGGGGGGGAAGTACAATGAGCAGTTCTTC. Translating it yields CASSLLAGGKYNEQFF. The rearrangement joins TRBV7-6 to TRBJ2-1; 13 nucleotides match TRBD2. Germline V lookup: CDR1 SGHVS, CDR2 FNYEAQ. Trimming at V came to 6 bases and at J to 4 bases, leaving 6 bases not matched to a gene. The CDR3 is made up of 16 amino acids.